This is a list of T cell receptor beta chains from one sample in a study of control samples from healthy donors and cancer patients. TCRdb's copy holds only in-frame clones and misses some; the assay was immunoSEQ multiplex PCR. The sample has about 180,000 clones, around nine tenths seen once. Material for sequencing was blood. These receptors all stem from a man aged 25-40 years in good health. Each CDR3 is given with its conserved first and last residue. D genes are given only for firm matches. The listing skips clone size in some rows; elsewhere it reads once, few, many or a size class.

TRBV9	few	.	TRBJ2-7	TGTGCCAGCAGCCCAGGGGAGGGGGCGTGGGAGCAGTACTTC	CASSPGEGAWEQYF
TRBV10-3	.	.	TRBJ1-1	TGTGCCATCAGGCGGGATCTGAACACTGAAGCTTTCTTT	CAIRRDLNTEAFF
TRBV13	.	TRBD1	TRBJ1-2	TGTGCCAGCAGCCCAGAAGGACAGGGGGCTGGTGGCTACACCTTC	CASSPEGQGAGGYTF
TRBV12-3/TRBV12-4	.	.	TRBJ1-1	TGTGCCAGCAAGAGAAACAGGAACACTGAAGCTTTCTTT	CASKRNRNTEAFF
TRBV15	.	.	TRBJ2-6	TGTGCCACCAGCAGACCCCTGGGGGATCCTGGGGCCAACGTCCTGACTTTC	CATSRPLGDPGANVLTF
TRBV6-5	.	.	TRBJ2-7	TGTGCCAGCAGCCCCGACATCCTAGTCTCCTACGAGCAGTACTTC	CASSPDILVSYEQYF
TRBV9	few	.	TRBJ2-2	TGTGCCAGCAGCGTATTGTCAGCCCCCACCGGGGAGCTGTTTTTT	CASSVLSAPTGELFF
TRBV19	.	TRBD1	TRBJ1-6	TGTGCCAGTAGTACTGGACAGGGCTATAATTCACCCCTCCACTTT	CASSTGQGYNSPLHF
TRBV15	.	.	TRBJ2-3	TGTGCCACCAGCAGAGATCCTTCAGCCACAGATACGCAGTATTTT	CATSRDPSATDTQYF
TRBV10-3	.	.	TRBJ1-4	TGTGCCATCGGGAGGGGCGCTGCTAATGAAAAACTGTTTTTT	CAIGRGAANEKLFF
TRBV2	.	TRBD2	TRBJ2-5	TGTGCCAGCAGTCCCTATAGCGGGGGAACGGAGACCCAGTACTTC	CASSPYSGGTETQYF
TRBV14	.	TRBD2	TRBJ2-7	TGTGCCAGCAGCCCGGACCGGGGGTACGCGGGGGGGCTTTCCTACGAGCAGTACTTC	CASSPDRGYAGGLSYEQYF
TRBV5-6	.	TRBD1	TRBJ1-2	TGTGCCAGCAGCTTCCTAGACAGGGGGCAAAATGGCTACACCTTC	CASSFLDRGQNGYTF
TRBV9	once	.	TRBJ2-7	TGTGCCAGCAGCGTAGCAGGTGGGAGTCAGTACGAGCAGTACTTC	CASSVAGGSQYEQYF
TRBV27	.	.	TRBJ1-1	TGTGCCAGCAGTTCGACGGGATACGGGGAAGCTTTCTTT	CASSSTGYGEAFF
TRBV10-3	.	TRBD2	TRBJ2-5	TGTGCCATCCAGCCTGAGTCCGGGGGGGAGACCCAGTACTTC	CAIQPESGGETQYF
TRBV6-5	.	TRBD1	TRBJ1-1	TGTGCCAGTGCGGGACAGGGGCAGGCTGAAGCTTTCTTT	CASAGQGQAEAFF
TRBV6-6	.	.	TRBJ1-3	TGTGCCAGCAGTTACCTCGGTGGAAACACCATATATTTT	CASSYLGGNTIYF
TRBV27	.	.	TRBJ2-7	TGTGCCAGCAGGACGGCTAGCTCCTACGAGCAGTACTTC	CASRTASSYEQYF
TRBV2	.	.	TRBJ2-7	TGTGCCAGCAGTGAGCAGGAGCAGTACTTC	CASSEQEQYF
TRBV6-5	.	.	TRBJ1-1	TGTGCCAGCAGTTGGGGACTTTTGAACACTGAAGCTTTCTTT	CASSWGLLNTEAFF
TRBV9	once	.	TRBJ2-1	TGTGCCAGCAGCGGTAGCACCCGGACCTACAATGAGCAGTTCTTC	CASSGSTRTYNEQFF
TRBV27	.	TRBD1	TRBJ2-7	TGTGCCAGCAGGAACAGGGGGAACCCCTACGAGCAGTACTTC	CASRNRGNPYEQYF
TRBV11-2	few	.	TRBJ2-5	TGTGCCAGCAGCCCCTCGGGAGTGGGAGAGACCCAGTACTTC	CASSPSGVGETQYF
TRBV9	.	.	TRBJ2-3	TGTGCCAGCAGCACCCTAGGGTCCCTAGAGGCAGATACGCAGTATTTT	CASSTLGSLEADTQYF
TRBV6-4	.	TRBD2	TRBJ2-5	TGTGCCAGCAGTGCCGGGACTAGCGGCCAAGAGACCCAGTACTTC	CASSAGTSGQETQYF
TRBV7-2	.	.	TRBJ1-5	TGTGCCAGCAGCTTACGAGGGGTAGGAGATCAGCCCCAGCATTTT	CASSLRGVGDQPQHF
TRBV5-1	few	.	TRBJ2-7	TGCGCCAGCAGCGTGGTCGGGGGAAGCTCCTACGAGCAGTACTTC	CASSVVGGSSYEQYF
TRBV28	.	TRBD1	TRBJ2-7	TGTGCCAGCAGTCCTGGACAGGGCTACGAGCAGTACTTC	CASSPGQGYEQYF
TRBV18	.	TRBD1	TRBJ2-3	TGTGCCAGCTCAGGGACAGGGAGGACAGATACGCAGTATTTT	CASSGTGRTDTQYF
TRBV7-9	.	TRBD2	TRBJ2-7	TGTGCCAGCAGCTTAACAGAGGGAGGGACTGGCTACGAGCAGTACTTC	CASSLTEGGTGYEQYF
TRBV27	.	.	TRBJ1-5	TGTGCCAGCGGGGTGGACGGGTCGGACTATAGCAATCAGCCCCAGCATTTT	CASGVDGSDYSNQPQHF
TRBV10-1	.	TRBD1	TRBJ1-1	TGCGCCAGCAGTGCAGGACAGGGGGTCGCTGAAGCTTTCTTT	CASSAGQGVAEAFF
TRBV7-2	.	.	TRBJ1-6	TGTGCCAGCAGCCAACAGGGTCATTCACCCCTCCACTTT	CASSQQGHSPLHF
TRBV7-2	.	.	TRBJ2-3	TGTGCCAGCAGCCTACGTTGGGACAGCACAGATACGCAGTATTTT	CASSLRWDSTDTQYF
TRBV6-5	.	.	TRBJ2-7	TGTGCCAGCAGTTACTCCGGGTATAGCTATACCTACGAGCAGTACTTC	CASSYSGYSYTYEQYF
TRBV28	once	.	TRBJ2-3	TGTGCCAGCAGTTTGTTTACAGATACGCAGTATTTT	CASSLFTDTQYF
TRBV9	.	.	TRBJ2-7	TGTGCCAGCAGCGTATCCGCAGGGTCAACCTACGAGCAGTACTTC	CASSVSAGSTYEQYF
TRBV4-1	.	.	TRBJ2-7	TGCGCCAGCAGCCAAGGGGTGCACTCCTACGAGCAGTACTTC	CASSQGVHSYEQYF